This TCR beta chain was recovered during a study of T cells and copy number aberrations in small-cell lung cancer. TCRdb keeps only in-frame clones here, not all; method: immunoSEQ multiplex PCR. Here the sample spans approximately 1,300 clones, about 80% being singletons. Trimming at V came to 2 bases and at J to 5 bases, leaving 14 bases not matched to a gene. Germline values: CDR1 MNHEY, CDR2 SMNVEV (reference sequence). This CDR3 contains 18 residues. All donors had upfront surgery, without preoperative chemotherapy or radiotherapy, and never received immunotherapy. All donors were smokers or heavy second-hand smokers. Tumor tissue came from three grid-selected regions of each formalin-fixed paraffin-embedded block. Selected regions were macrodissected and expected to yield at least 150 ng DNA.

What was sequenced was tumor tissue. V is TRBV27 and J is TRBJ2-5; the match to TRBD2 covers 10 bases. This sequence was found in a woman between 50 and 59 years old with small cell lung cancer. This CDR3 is CASSLSWASGSRRETQYF. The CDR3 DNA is TGTGCCAGCAGTTTAAGTTGGGCTAGCGGGAGTCGGAGGGAGACCCAGTACTTC.